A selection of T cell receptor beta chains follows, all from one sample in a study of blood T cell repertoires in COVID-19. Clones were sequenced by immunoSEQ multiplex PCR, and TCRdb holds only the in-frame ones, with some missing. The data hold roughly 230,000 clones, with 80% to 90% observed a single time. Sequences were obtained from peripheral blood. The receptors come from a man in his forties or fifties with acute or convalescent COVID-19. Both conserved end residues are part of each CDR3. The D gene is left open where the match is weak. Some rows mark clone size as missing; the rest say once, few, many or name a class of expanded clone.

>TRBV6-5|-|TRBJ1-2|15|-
TGTGCCAGCAGGTTAAACAGGGTCCCAGGTGATGGCTACACCTTC
CASRLNRVPGDGYTF
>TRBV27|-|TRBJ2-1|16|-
TGTGCCAGCAGTTTATACACAGGGCTATCCTACAATGAGCAGTTCTTC
CASSLYTGLSYNEQFF
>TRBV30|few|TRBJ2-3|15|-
TGTGCCTGGAGTGTAGGGGGGGCCTATACAGATACGCAGTATTTT
CAWSVGGAYTDTQYF
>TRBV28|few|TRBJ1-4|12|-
TGTGCCAGCAGTTTACAGCGAGAAAAACTGTTTTTT
CASSLQREKLFF
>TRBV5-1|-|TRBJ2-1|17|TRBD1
TGCGCCAGCAGCTCCGGGACAGGGGCCACGGCGCGTGATGAGCAGTTCTTC
CASSSGTGATARDEQFF
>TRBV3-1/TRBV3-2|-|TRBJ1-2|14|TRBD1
TGTGCCAGCAGCCCCGGACAGGCAAACTATGGCTACACCTTC
CASSPGQANYGYTF
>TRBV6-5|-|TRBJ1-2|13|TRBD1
TGTGCCAGCAGTTACAAGGGGGCGGGTGGCTACACCTTC
CASSYKGAGGYTF
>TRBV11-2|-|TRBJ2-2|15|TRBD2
TGTGCCAGCAGCCAGGCTAGCGGGGGAGGCGGGGAGCTGTTTTTT
CASSQASGGGGELFF
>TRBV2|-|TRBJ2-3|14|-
TGTGCCAGCAGTAGACTACCAGGCACAGATACGCAGTATTTT
CASSRLPGTDTQYF
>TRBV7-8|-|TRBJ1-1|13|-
TGTGCCAGCAGCTTAGCGGAGGGAACAGAAGCTTTCTTT
CASSLAEGTEAFF
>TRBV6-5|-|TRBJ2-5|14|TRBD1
TGTGCCAGCAGCCTGGGACAGCTCCAAGAGACCCAGTACTTC
CASSLGQLQETQYF
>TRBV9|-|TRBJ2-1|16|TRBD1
TGTGCCAGCAGCGTAGGTTTCGACAGGGGTAAGGATGAGCAGTTCTTC
CASSVGFDRGKDEQFF
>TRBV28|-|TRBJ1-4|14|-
TGTGCCAGCAGTTCGGGAGGGTCTAATGAAAAACTGTTTTTT
CASSSGGSNEKLFF
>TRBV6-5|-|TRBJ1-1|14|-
TGTGCCAGCAGCCCCGACGGTGGAGGGAGAGAAGCTTTCTTT
CASSPDGGGREAFF
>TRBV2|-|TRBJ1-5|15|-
TGTGCCAGCAGTGGGTCTACAGCTAGCAATCAGCCCCAGCATTTT
CASSGSTASNQPQHF
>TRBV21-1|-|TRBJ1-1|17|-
TGTGCCAGCAGCAAAGGGGACAGGGGCCCTGAGAACACTGAAGCTTTCTTT
CASSKGDRGPENTEAFF
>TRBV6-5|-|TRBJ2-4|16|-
TGTGCCAGCAGTTACTCGAAAGGGGCAGCCAAAAACATTCAGTACTTC
CASSYSKGAAKNIQYF
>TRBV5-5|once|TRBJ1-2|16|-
TGTGCCAGCAGCCCCGGTTTTAATTACTTAACCTATGGCTACACCTTC
CASSPGFNYLTYGYTF
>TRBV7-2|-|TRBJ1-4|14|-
TGTGCCAGCAGCTTATACAGGGCAGGGGAAAAACTGTTTTTT
CASSLYRAGEKLFF
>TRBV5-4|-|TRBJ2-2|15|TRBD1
TGTGCCAGCAGCTTGGGGCCAGGGGGCACCGGGGAGCTGTTTTTT
CASSLGPGGTGELFF
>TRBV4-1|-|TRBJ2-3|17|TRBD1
TGCGCCAGCAGCCAATCGCCGGGACAGGGGGTATTGGATACGCAGTATTTT
CASSQSPGQGVLDTQYF
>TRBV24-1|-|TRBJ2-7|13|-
TGTGCCACCAGTCCTTCAGGGTTCGACGAGCAGTACTTC
CATSPSGFDEQYF
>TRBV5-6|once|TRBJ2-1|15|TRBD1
TGTGCCAGCAGCTTGTCGGGACAGGATTACAATGAGCAGTTCTTC
CASSLSGQDYNEQFF
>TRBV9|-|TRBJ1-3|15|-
TGTGCCAGCAGCGTAGATCCGAGCTCTGGAAACACCATATATTTT
CASSVDPSSGNTIYF
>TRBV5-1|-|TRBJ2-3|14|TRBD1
TGCGCCAGCAGCCCGGGACAGGGGACAGATACGCAGTATTTT
CASSPGQGTDTQYF